The present entry profiles one T cell receptor beta chain with its context. The sample is drawn from a study of blood T cell repertoires in COVID-19. Turning to the study itself: The samples span acute and convalescent COVID-19 from the United States, Italy and Spain. In each case, the material was cDNA or gDNA derived from T cells, B-cell-depleted T cells, or PBMCs.

Authors' processing steps: Scientists estimated how many nucleated cells there were by amplifying reference gene primers. TCRdb's table, derived via immunoSEQ multiplex PCR, lists solely in-frame clones and lacks some. V, J and clone size derive from that table, while D and trimming were established from the DNA sequence. The sample consists of approximately 250,000 clones, 84% of them appearing once. Germline assignment: CDR1 WSHSY and CDR2 SAAADI. The CDR3 length is 15 residues. Trimming cost V 5 bases and J 10 bases; bases outside gene matches: 10. The J gene is TRBJ1-6, the V gene TRBV10-2; 8 bases line up with TRBD1. This TCR came from a man in his forties or fifties with acute or convalescent COVID-19. The sequenced sample was peripheral blood. CDR3 region: CASSIGQGTFSPLHF. The CDR3, as DNA: TGCGCCAGCAGTATCGGACAGGGTACTTTCTCACCCCTCCACTTT.